The clone carrying this TCR beta chain was recorded a few times. Its antigen is still unknown. In germline, CDR1 is KGHSH, CDR2 LQKENI. V lost 2 bases to trimming and J lost 4 bases, with 5 bases between them. The CDR3 length is 13 residues. The TCR library protocol was used to attach unique molecular identifiers. These identifiers were attached to individual cDNA molecules. One entry per CDR3 protein, called by TCRdb with MiXCR from the 5' RACE reads. This table has around 98,000 distinct CDR3 sequences, approximately 9.9% appearing once. These data originate in a study of early T cells in non-severe SARS-CoV-2 infection. Across the whole study: The chains were unpaired, and the sequenced material was bulk RNA from unsorted whole blood. The study, taken as a whole, reports: Matches to VDJdb favored anti-spike CD8 responses and missed private and CD4 specificities.

Sequencing input: whole blood. The chain joins TRBV18 to TRBJ1-4; D remains ambiguous. The TCR comes from an adult who was a healthcare worker with PCR-confirmed SARS-CoV-2 infection or an uninfected control (not recorded which). CDR3 sequence (DNA): TGTGCCAGCTCACCAGCGAGTAATGAAAAACTGTTTTTT. Translating it yields CASSPASNEKLFF.